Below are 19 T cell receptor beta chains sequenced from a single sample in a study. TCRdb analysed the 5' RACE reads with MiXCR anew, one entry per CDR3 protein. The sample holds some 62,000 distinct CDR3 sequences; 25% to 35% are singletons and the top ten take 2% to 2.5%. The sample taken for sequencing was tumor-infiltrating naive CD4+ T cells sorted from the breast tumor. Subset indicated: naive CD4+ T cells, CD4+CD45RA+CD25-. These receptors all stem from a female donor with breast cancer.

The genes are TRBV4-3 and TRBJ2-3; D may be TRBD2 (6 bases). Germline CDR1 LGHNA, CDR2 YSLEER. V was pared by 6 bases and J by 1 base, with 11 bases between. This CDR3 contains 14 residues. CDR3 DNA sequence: TGCGCCAGCAGTCGGGACTTCCGCACAGATACGCAGTATTTT. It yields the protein CASSRDFRTDTQYF.

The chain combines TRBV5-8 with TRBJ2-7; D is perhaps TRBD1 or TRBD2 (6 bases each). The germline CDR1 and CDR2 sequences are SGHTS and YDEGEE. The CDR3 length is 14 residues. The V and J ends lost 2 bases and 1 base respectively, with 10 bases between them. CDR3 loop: CASSLGGMSYEQYF. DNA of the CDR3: TGTGCCAGCAGCTTAGGGGGGATGTCCTACGAGCAGTACTTC.

Here the CDR3 DNA reads TGCGCCAGCAGCTTTTCAGGGGCTGCAGGAAACACCATATATTTT. It specifies CASSFSGAAGNTIYF. The chain is built from TRBV5-1 and TRBJ1-3, with D maybe TRBD1 (6 bases). V was shortened by 2 bases and J by 4 bases, with 13 bases between the two germline ends. CDR3 length: 15 residues. CDR1 and CDR2 from the germline V gene are SGHRS and YFSETQ.

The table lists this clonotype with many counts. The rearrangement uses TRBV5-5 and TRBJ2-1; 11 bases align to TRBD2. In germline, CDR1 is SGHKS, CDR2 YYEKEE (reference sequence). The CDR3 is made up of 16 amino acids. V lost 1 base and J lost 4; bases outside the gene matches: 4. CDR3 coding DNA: TGTGCCAGCAGCTTGTGGGGGACTAGCGGTTACAATGAGCAGTTCTTC. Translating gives CASSLWGTSGYNEQFF.

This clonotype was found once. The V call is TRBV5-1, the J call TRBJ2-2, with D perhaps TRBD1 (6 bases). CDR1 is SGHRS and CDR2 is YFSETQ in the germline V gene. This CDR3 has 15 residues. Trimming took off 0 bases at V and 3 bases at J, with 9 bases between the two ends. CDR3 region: CASSLAAGDTGELFF. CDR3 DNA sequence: TGCGCCAGCAGCTTGGCCGCAGGGGACACCGGGGAGCTGTTTTTT.

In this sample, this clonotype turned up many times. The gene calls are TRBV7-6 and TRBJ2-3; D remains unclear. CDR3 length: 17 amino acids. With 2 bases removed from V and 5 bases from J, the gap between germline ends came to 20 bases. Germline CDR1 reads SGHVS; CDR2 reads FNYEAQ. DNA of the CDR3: TGTGCCAGCAGCTTATCTCCTAACCTCGAGCGCGGAGATACGCAGTATTTT. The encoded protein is CASSLSPNLERGDTQYF.

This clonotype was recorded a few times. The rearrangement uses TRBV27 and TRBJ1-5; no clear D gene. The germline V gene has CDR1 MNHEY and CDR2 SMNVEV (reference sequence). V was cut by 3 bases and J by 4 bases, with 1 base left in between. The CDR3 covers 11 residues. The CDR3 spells CASSFNQPQHF. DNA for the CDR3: TGTGCCAGCAGTTTTAATCAGCCCCAGCATTTT.

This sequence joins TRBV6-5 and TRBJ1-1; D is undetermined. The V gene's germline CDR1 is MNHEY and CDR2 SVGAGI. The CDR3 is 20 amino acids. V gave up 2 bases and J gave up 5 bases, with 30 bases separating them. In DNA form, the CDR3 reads TGTGCCAGCAGTTACAACAGCCCATCCCTGGGAAAATGGGGAGGAACTGAAGCTTTCTTT. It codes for CASSYNSPSLGKWGGTEAFF.

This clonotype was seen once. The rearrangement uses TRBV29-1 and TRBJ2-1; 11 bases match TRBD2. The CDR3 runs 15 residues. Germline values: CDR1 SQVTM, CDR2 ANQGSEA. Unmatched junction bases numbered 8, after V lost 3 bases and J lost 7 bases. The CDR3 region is CSVDGLAGGLNEQFF. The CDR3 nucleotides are TGCAGCGTTGATGGTCTAGCGGGAGGTCTTAATGAGCAGTTCTTC.

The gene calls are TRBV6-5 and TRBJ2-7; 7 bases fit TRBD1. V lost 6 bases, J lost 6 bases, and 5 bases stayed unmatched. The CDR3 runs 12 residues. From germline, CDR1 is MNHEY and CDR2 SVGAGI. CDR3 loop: CASSYAGGEQYF. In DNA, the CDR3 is TGTGCCAGCAGCTATGCAGGGGGCGAGCAGTACTTC.

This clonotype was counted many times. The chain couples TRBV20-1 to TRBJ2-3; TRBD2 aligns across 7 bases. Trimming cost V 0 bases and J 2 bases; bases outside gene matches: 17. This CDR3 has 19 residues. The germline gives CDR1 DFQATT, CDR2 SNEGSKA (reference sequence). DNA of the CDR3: TGCAGTGCTAGAGATTTTGCTAGCGGCCAACCTATTCTCACAGATACGCAGTATTTT. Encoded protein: CSARDFASGQPILTDTQYF.

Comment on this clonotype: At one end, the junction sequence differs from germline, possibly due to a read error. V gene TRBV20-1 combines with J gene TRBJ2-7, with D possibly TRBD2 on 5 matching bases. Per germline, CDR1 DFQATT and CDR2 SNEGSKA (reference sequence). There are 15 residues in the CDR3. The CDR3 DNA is TGCAGTGCTAGTGGATTAGAGGGCAGATCCTGCGAGCAGTACTTC. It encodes CSASGLEGRSCEQYF.

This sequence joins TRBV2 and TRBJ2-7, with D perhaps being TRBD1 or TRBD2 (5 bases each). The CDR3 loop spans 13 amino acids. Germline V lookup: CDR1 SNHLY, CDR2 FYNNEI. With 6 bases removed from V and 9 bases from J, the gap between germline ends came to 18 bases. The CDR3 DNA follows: TGTGCCAGCAGGACAACCTCCGGGACCCCGCAGTACTTC. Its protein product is CASRTTSGTPQYF.

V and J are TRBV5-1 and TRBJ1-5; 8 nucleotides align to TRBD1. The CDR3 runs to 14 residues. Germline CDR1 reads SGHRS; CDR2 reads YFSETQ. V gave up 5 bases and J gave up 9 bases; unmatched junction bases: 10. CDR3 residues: CASSSGQGASPQHF. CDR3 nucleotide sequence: TGCGCCAGCAGTTCGGGGCAGGGGGCATCGCCCCAGCATTTT.

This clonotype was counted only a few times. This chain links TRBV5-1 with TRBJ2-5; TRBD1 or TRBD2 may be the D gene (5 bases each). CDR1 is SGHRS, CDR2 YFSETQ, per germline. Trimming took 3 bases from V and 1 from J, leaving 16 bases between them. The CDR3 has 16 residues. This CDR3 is CASSSDPRGSQETQYF. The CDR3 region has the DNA TGCGCCAGCAGCTCCGACCCCCGGGGCAGCCAAGAGACCCAGTACTTC.

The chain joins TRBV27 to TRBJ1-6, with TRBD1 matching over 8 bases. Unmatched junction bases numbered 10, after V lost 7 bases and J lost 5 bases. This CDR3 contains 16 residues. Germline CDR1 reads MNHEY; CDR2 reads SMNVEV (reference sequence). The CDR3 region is CASTHRQGKDNSPLHF. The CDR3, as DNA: TGTGCCAGCACCCATAGACAGGGGAAAGATAATTCACCCCTCCACTTT.

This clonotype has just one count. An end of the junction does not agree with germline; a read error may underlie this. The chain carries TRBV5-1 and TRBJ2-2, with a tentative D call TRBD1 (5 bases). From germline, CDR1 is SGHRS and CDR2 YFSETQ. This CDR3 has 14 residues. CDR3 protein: CTSSPTQVTGELFF. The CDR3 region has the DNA TGCACCAGCAGCCCTACACAGGTCACCGGGGAGCTGTTTTTT.

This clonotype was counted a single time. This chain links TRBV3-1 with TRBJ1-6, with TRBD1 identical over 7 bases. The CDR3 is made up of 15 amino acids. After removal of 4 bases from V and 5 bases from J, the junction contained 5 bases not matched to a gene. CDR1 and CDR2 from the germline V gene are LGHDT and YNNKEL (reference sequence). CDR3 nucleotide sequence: TGTGCCAGCAGCCGAGGACAGGTTAATAATTCACCCCTCCACTTT. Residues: CASSRGQVNNSPLHF.

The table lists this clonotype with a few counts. The CDR3 nucleotides are TGTGCCAGCAGCCAAGAGTACGCCTATGGCTACACCTTC. It is translated as CASSQEYAYGYTF. J is TRBJ1-2 and V is TRBV14; D gene ambiguous. Between the trimmed V and J ends, which lost 0 bases and 4 bases, there was a span of 6 bases. The CDR3 has 13 amino acids. CDR1 is SGHDN and CDR2 is FVKESK in the germline V gene. The variable domain in full, with the rest retrieved from reference TRBV14 and TRBJ1-2, is EAGVTQFPSHSVIEKGQTVTLRCDPISGHDNLYWYRRVMGKEIKFLLHFVKESKQDESGMPNNRFLAERTGGTYSTLKVQPAELEDSGVYFCASSQEYAYGYTFGSGTRLTVV.